A selection of T cell receptor beta chains follows, all from one sample in a study of T cells after yellow fever vaccination. TCRdb called the 5' RACE reads again in MiXCR, with one record for every CDR3 protein. The sample includes 20,000 to 25,000 distinct CDR3 sequences, less than 3.5% of them seen just once. Sequencing was performed on PBMCs, either bulk or a sorted T-cell subset (CD4+, CD8+, memory, or dextramer-sorted; not recorded which), taken about 41 days after the first yellow fever vaccination. These receptors came from a man between 18 and 35 years old who received the YFV17D yellow fever vaccine. The CDR3 runs from the conserved cysteine through the conserved F or W. Each record gives: D gene, V gene, J gene, clone size, CDR3 protein, CDR3 DNA. The D gene is left open where the match is weak. A clone size is listed for some rows: how often the clone was seen (once, few, many), or a class if it is expanded.

D gene: NA; V gene: TRBV30; J gene: TRBJ1-2; clone size: many; CDR3 protein: CAWSSGFYGYTF; CDR3 DNA: TGTGCCTGGAGTTCGGGGTTCTATGGCTACACCTTC
D gene: NA; V gene: TRBV20-1; J gene: TRBJ2-1; clone size: medium-sized; CDR3 protein: CSALTNRADEQFF; CDR3 DNA: TGCAGTGCTCTTACAAACAGGGCTGATGAGCAGTTCTTC
D gene: TRBD1; V gene: TRBV6-2/TRBV6-3; J gene: TRBJ1-2; clone size: many; CDR3 protein: CASRDRPYGYTF; CDR3 DNA: TGTGCCAGCAGGGACAGGCCCTATGGCTACACCTTC
D gene: NA; V gene: TRBV7-2; J gene: TRBJ1-4; clone size: NA; CDR3 protein: CASSGEREKLFF; CDR3 DNA: TGTGCCAGCAGCGGCGAGCGCGAAAAACTGTTTTTT
D gene: NA; V gene: TRBV5-1; J gene: TRBJ2-1; clone size: many; CDR3 protein: CASSPDRHEQFF; CDR3 DNA: TGCGCCAGCAGCCCTGACAGGCATGAGCAGTTCTTC
D gene: NA; V gene: TRBV19; J gene: TRBJ2-7; clone size: many; CDR3 protein: CASSTAGYEQYF; CDR3 DNA: TGTGCCAGTAGTACCGCCGGTTACGAGCAGTACTTC
D gene: TRBD2; V gene: TRBV5-6; J gene: TRBJ2-1; clone size: many; CDR3 protein: CASSSGERGVNEQFF; CDR3 DNA: TGTGCCAGCAGCTCGGGGGAGCGGGGGGTCAATGAGCAGTTCTTC
D gene: NA; V gene: TRBV7-2; J gene: TRBJ1-6; clone size: many; CDR3 protein: CASSFTITNSPLHF; CDR3 DNA: TGTGCCAGCAGTTTTACCATAACTAATTCACCCCTCCACTTT
D gene: TRBD1; V gene: TRBV2; J gene: TRBJ2-5; clone size: many; CDR3 protein: CASASGGETQYF; CDR3 DNA: TGTGCCAGCGCATCAGGGGGAGAGACCCAGTACTTC
D gene: TRBD1; V gene: TRBV4-1; J gene: TRBJ1-4; clone size: medium-sized; CDR3 protein: CASSQRRGQGEEKLFF; CDR3 DNA: TGCGCCAGCAGCCAACGCCGCGGACAGGGTGAAGAAAAACTGTTTTTT
D gene: TRBD1; V gene: TRBV19; J gene: TRBJ1-1; clone size: many; CDR3 protein: CASNSRDRGNTEAFF; CDR3 DNA: TGTGCCAGTAACTCGCGGGACAGAGGGAACACTGAAGCTTTCTTT
D gene: TRBD2; V gene: TRBV12-3/TRBV12-4; J gene: TRBJ2-2; clone size: many; CDR3 protein: CAARERGGDTGELFF; CDR3 DNA: TGTGCCGCCCGAGAGCGGGGGGGCGACACCGGGGAGCTGTTTTTT
D gene: TRBD2; V gene: TRBV3-1; J gene: TRBJ2-5; clone size: NA; CDR3 protein: CASCQPLAGKETQYF; CDR3 DNA: TGTGCCAGCTGCCAACCACTAGCGGGGAAAGAGACCCAGTACTTC
D gene: NA; V gene: TRBV4-3; J gene: TRBJ1-1; clone size: many; CDR3 protein: CASSHRRALPTEAFF; CDR3 DNA: TGCGCCAGCAGCCACCGAAGGGCCCTCCCCACTGAAGCTTTCTTT
D gene: TRBD1; V gene: TRBV27; J gene: TRBJ2-7; clone size: many; CDR3 protein: CASNKQGAGEQYF; CDR3 DNA: TGTGCCAGCAATAAACAGGGGGCGGGCGAGCAGTACTTC
D gene: TRBD2; V gene: TRBV5-1; J gene: TRBJ2-5; clone size: many; CDR3 protein: CASSRGNSGGMETQYF; CDR3 DNA: TGCGCCAGCAGTCGCGGTAACTCGGGGGGAATGGAGACCCAGTACTTC
D gene: NA; V gene: TRBV5-1; J gene: TRBJ1-2; clone size: many; CDR3 protein: CASSSGQGTYGYTF; CDR3 DNA: TGCGCCAGCAGCTCGGGGCAGGGAACCTATGGCTACACCTTC
D gene: TRBD1; V gene: TRBV5-1; J gene: TRBJ2-7; clone size: many; CDR3 protein: CASSWGTGETYEQYF; CDR3 DNA: TGCGCCAGCAGCTGGGGGACAGGGGAAACCTACGAGCAGTACTTC
D gene: NA; V gene: TRBV21-1; J gene: TRBJ1-2; clone size: many; CDR3 protein: CASSARKTGRTNYGYTF; CDR3 DNA: TGTGCCAGCAGCGCCCGTAAGACAGGAAGGACTAACTATGGCTACACCTTC
D gene: TRBD1; V gene: TRBV6-1; J gene: TRBJ1-5; clone size: many; CDR3 protein: CASREGGAGQPQHF; CDR3 DNA: TGTGCCAGCAGGGAAGGGGGCGCAGGACAGCCCCAGCATTTT
D gene: NA; V gene: TRBV5-1; J gene: TRBJ2-2; clone size: many; CDR3 protein: CASRGDSAGELFF; CDR3 DNA: TGCGCCAGCAGGGGAGATTCGGCCGGGGAGCTGTTTTTT
D gene: NA; V gene: TRBV7-2; J gene: TRBJ1-5; clone size: NA; CDR3 protein: CASSFVGANQPQHF; CDR3 DNA: TGTGCCAGCAGCTTCGTGGGGGCGAATCAGCCCCAGCATTTT
D gene: TRBD2; V gene: TRBV5-1; J gene: TRBJ2-1; clone size: many; CDR3 protein: CASSLDAGGNEQFF; CDR3 DNA: TGCGCCAGCAGCTTGGATGCGGGGGGGAATGAGCAGTTCTTC
D gene: TRBD1; V gene: TRBV5-1; J gene: TRBJ2-4; clone size: many; CDR3 protein: CASSGDRGEGNIQYF; CDR3 DNA: TGCGCCAGCAGTGGGGACAGGGGAGAAGGGAACATTCAGTACTTC
D gene: NA; V gene: TRBV6-5; J gene: TRBJ2-7; clone size: many; CDR3 protein: CASLQHEYYEQYF; CDR3 DNA: TGTGCCAGCCTTCAACACGAATACTACGAGCAGTACTTC
D gene: NA; V gene: TRBV12-3/TRBV12-4; J gene: TRBJ2-3; clone size: many; CDR3 protein: CASSLAGYSTDTQYF; CDR3 DNA: TGTGCCAGCAGTTTAGCAGGGTATAGCACAGATACGCAGTATTTT
D gene: NA; V gene: TRBV5-1; J gene: TRBJ1-6; clone size: many; CDR3 protein: CASSLVGEGVHLHF; CDR3 DNA: TGCGCCAGCAGCTTGGTTGGGGAGGGAGTTCACCTCCACTTT
D gene: NA; V gene: TRBV6-2/TRBV6-3; J gene: TRBJ2-5; clone size: many; CDR3 protein: CASRDIETQYF; CDR3 DNA: TGTGCCAGCAGGGACATAGAGACCCAGTACTTC
D gene: TRBD1; V gene: TRBV4-1; J gene: TRBJ2-7; clone size: many; CDR3 protein: CASSQRTGTPYEQYF; CDR3 DNA: TGCGCCAGCAGCCAACGGACAGGGACGCCCTACGAGCAGTACTTC
D gene: NA; V gene: TRBV11-2; J gene: TRBJ1-2; clone size: many; CDR3 protein: CASSSQDRDPPFYGYTF; CDR3 DNA: TGTGCCAGCAGCTCCCAAGACCGGGATCCCCCGTTCTATGGCTACACCTTC
D gene: NA; V gene: TRBV27; J gene: TRBJ1-5; clone size: many; CDR3 protein: CASSLLQGGSQPQHF; CDR3 DNA: TGTGCCAGCAGTTTATTACAGGGAGGGAGTCAGCCCCAGCATTTT
D gene: NA; V gene: TRBV7-6; J gene: TRBJ1-2; clone size: many; CDR3 protein: CASSLTSDSLYGYTF; CDR3 DNA: TGTGCCAGCAGCCTAACTTCGGACAGCTTATATGGCTACACCTTC
D gene: NA; V gene: TRBV6-2/TRBV6-3; J gene: TRBJ1-1; clone size: many; CDR3 protein: CASSSNMNTEAFF; CDR3 DNA: TGTGCCAGCTCAAGTAACATGAACACTGAAGCTTTCTTT
D gene: TRBD2; V gene: TRBV7-9; J gene: TRBJ2-3; clone size: many; CDR3 protein: CASSLPRASGDTDTQYF; CDR3 DNA: TGTGCCAGCAGCTTACCCCGGGCTAGCGGGGACACAGATACGCAGTATTTT
D gene: TRBD2; V gene: TRBV5-4; J gene: TRBJ2-5; clone size: few; CDR3 protein: CASSATASGGAETQYF; CDR3 DNA: TGTGCCAGCAGCGCGACGGCGAGCGGGGGGGCGGAGACCCAGTACTTC
D gene: TRBD1; V gene: TRBV7-2; J gene: TRBJ2-7; clone size: many; CDR3 protein: CASSLNAGGYEQYF; CDR3 DNA: TGTGCCAGCAGCTTAAATGCAGGGGGCTACGAGCAGTACTTC
D gene: NA; V gene: TRBV6-1; J gene: TRBJ1-1; clone size: many; CDR3 protein: CASSDKRKNTEAFF; CDR3 DNA: TGTGCCAGCAGTGATAAACGAAAGAACACTGAAGCTTTCTTT
D gene: TRBD1; V gene: TRBV29-1; J gene: TRBJ1-2; clone size: many; CDR3 protein: CSVSQGAWGYTF; CDR3 DNA: TGCAGCGTTTCACAGGGGGCGTGGGGCTACACCTTC